This T cell receptor beta chain appears in the sequencing data of a study of T cell responses to AZD1222 COVID-19 vaccine. In the study overall: Second-dose recipients at about 4 or about 12 weeks were treated as one pooled group. General study results and limits: Repertoire sampling was restricted to post-peak T cell response timepoints. Just a handful of AZD1222 recipients tested seropositive at baseline.

Method: immunoSEQ multiplex PCR; TCRdb's copy keeps in-frame clones and lacks some. This table has about 200,000 clones, around 88% appearing once. The CDR3 length is 18 residues. The V end lost 0 bases, the J end lost 0 bases, and 17 bases lay between the germline ends. The V gene's germline CDR1 is LGHNT and CDR2 FRNRAP. Points on this clone: What it binds is not known.

The sequencing here drew on peripheral blood, taken on day 0 of AZD1222 vaccination. The J gene is TRBJ1-1, the V gene TRBV12-5; D ambiguous. This clonotype was obtained from an adult in good health. Written as DNA, the CDR3 is TGTGCTAGTGGTTTGGTACTGGGGTCCCGGACCTTGAACACTGAAGCTTTCTTT. Translation gives CASGLVLGSRTLNTEAFF.